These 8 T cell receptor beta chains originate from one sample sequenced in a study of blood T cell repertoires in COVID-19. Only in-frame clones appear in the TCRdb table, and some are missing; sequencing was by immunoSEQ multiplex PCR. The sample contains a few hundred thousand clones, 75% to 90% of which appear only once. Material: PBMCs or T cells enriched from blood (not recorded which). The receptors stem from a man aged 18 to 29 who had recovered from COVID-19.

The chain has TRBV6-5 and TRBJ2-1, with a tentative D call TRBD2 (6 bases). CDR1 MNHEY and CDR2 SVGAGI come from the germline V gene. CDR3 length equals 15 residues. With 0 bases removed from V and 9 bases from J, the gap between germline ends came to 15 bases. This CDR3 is CASSYSTGSSVEQFF. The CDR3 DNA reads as TGTGCCAGCAGTTACTCTACCGGGAGCAGTGTTGAGCAGTTCTTC.

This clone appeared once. CDR3 region: CASSYRGTNYGYTF. CDR3 sequence (DNA): TGTGCCAGCAGTTACAGGGGGACTAACTATGGCTACACCTTC. The rearrangement joins TRBV27 to TRBJ1-2; TRBD1 matches at 8 bases. J gave up 0 bases and V 4 bases, and 1 base lay outside the gene matches. CDR3 length: 14 residues. The germline CDR1 and CDR2 sequences are MNHEY and SMNVEV (reference sequence).

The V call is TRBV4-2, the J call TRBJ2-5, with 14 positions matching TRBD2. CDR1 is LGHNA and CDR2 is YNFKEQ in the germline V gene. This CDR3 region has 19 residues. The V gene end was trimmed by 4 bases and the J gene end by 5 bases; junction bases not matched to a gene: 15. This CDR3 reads CASSRRIEGLAGEAETQYF. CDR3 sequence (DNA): TGTGCCAGCAGCCGGAGGATAGAGGGACTAGCGGGAGAAGCGGAGACCCAGTACTTC.

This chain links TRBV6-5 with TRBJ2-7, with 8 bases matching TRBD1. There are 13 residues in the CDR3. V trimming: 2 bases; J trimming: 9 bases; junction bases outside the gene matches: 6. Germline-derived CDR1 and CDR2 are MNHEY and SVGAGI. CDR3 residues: CASSYPGQGGQYF. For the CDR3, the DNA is TGTGCCAGCAGTTACCCCGGACAGGGCGGGCAGTACTTC.

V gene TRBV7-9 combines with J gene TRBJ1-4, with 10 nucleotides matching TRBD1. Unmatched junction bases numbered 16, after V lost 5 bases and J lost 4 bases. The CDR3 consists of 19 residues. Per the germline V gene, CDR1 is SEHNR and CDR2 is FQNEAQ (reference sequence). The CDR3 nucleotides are TGTGCCAGCAGCAAAAGAAGCTGGGACAGGGGTAGGATTAATGAAAAACTGTTTTTT. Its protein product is CASSKRSWDRGRINEKLFF.

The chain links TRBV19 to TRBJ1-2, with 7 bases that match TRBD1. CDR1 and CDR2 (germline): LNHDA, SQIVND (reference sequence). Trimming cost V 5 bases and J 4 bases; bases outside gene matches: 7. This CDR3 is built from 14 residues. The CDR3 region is CASSGGRGIYGYTF. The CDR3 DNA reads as TGTGCCAGTAGTGGTGGCAGGGGGATCTATGGCTACACCTTC. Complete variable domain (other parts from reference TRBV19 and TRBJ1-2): DGGITQSPKYLFRKEGQNVTLSCEQNLNHDAMYWYRQDPGQGLRLIYYSQIVNDFQKGDIAEGYSVSREKKESFPLTVTSAQKNPTAFYLCASSGGRGIYGYTFGSGTRLTVV.

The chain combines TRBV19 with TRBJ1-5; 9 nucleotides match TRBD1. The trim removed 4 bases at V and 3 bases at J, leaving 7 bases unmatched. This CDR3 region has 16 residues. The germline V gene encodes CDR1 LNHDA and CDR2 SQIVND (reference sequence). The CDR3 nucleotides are TGTGCCAGTAGTACGTCCCGGGACAGGGTCAATCAGCCCCAGCATTTT. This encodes CASSTSRDRVNQPQHF.

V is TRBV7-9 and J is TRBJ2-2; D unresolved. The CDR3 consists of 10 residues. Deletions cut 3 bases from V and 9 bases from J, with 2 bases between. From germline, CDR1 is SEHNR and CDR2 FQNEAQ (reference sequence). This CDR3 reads CASSFRELFF. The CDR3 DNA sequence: TGTGCCAGCAGCTTCAGGGAGCTGTTTTTT.